This T cell receptor beta chain stems from a study of blood T cell repertoires in COVID-19. With 0 bases removed from V and 5 bases from J, the gap between germline ends came to 13 bases. Per germline, CDR1 LNHNV and CDR2 YYDKDF (reference sequence). This CDR3 has 16 amino acids. The data were produced by immunoSEQ multiplex PCR, yet TCRdb's version contains in-frame clones alone and is incomplete. The data hold more than 300,000 clones, with around 89% observed a single time. Enrolment of Seattle patients took place during active infection, and they were followed longitudinally. The rearrangement links TRBV15 to TRBJ1-4; no clear D. Sequencing was done on a sample of peripheral blood. This clonotype originated in a woman in her twenties or thirties with COVID-19, enrolled during active disease. For the CDR3, the DNA is TGTGCCACCAGCAGAGAAACTGACACTTCGAATGAAAAACTGTTTTTT. Translation gives CATSRETDTSNEKLFF.